The sequence of this TCR beta chain was determined in a study of blood T cell repertoires in COVID-19. Study-wide background: Sites across the United States, Italy and Spain contributed samples from acute and convalescent COVID-19. In each case, the material was cDNA or gDNA derived from T cells, B-cell-depleted T cells, or PBMCs.

The germline V gene has CDR1 SNHLY and CDR2 FYNNEI. This CDR3 comprises 14 residues. Losses at the gene ends were 4 bases for V and 5 bases for J; bases not matched to a gene: 7. In the source study's methods: By means of reference gene primer amplification, nucleated cell counts were estimated. Produced via immunoSEQ multiplex PCR; TCRdb's table is partial and in-frame only. V and J calls and clone size are as listed in that table; D and trimming were resolved from the DNA. This sample has 240,000 or so clones; approximately 82% occur once, and the top ten carry about 1.9%. The chain recombines TRBV2 with TRBJ1-1; TRBD1 aligns across 7 bases. The receptor was isolated from a woman at least 80 years old with acute or convalescent COVID-19. Sequencing was carried out using peripheral blood. As DNA, the CDR3 is TGTGCCAGCAGTGCCCTGGCAGGGGGGACTGAAGCTTTCTTT. Amino acids: CASSALAGGTEAFF.